The subject of this entry is one T cell receptor (beta chain). Methods used by the authors: The authors estimated nucleated cell counts from reference gene primer amplification. TCRdb keeps only in-frame clones here, not all; method: immunoSEQ multiplex PCR. That table is the source of V, J and clone size, and D and trimming were worked out from the DNA. This table has about 440,000 clones, about 89% appearing once. This record comes from a study of blood T cell repertoires in COVID-19. Study-wide background: PBMCs, B-cell-depleted T cells, or T cells provided the cDNA or gDNA that made up the material.

The CDR3 spans 14 residues. Germline values: CDR1 SGHDT, CDR2 YYEEEE. V lost 4 bases, J lost 4 bases, and 7 bases stayed unmatched. The receptor was isolated from a woman in her twenties or thirties with acute or convalescent COVID-19. Material for sequencing was peripheral blood. The chain is built from TRBV5-6 and TRBJ1-2, with 7 bases fitting TRBD1. Here the CDR3 DNA reads TGTGCCAGCAGCACCGGGACAGTTAGCTATGGCTACACCTTC. As protein: CASSTGTVSYGYTF.